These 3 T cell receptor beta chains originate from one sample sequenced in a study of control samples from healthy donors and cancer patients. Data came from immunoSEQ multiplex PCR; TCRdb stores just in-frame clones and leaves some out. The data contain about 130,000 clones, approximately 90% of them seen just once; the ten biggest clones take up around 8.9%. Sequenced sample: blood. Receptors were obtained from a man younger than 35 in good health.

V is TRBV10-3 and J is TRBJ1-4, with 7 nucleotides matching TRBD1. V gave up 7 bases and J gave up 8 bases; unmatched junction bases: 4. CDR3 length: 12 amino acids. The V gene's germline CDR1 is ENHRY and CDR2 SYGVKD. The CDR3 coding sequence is TGTGCCATCAAGAGGGGGCGAGAAAAACTGTTTTTT. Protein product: CAIKRGREKLFF.

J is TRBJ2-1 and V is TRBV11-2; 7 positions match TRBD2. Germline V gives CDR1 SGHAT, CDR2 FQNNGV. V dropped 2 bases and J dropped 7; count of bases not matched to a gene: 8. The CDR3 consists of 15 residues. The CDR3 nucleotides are TGTGCCAGCAGCTTATTGCGGGGGAAATTTAATGAGCAGTTCTTC. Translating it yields CASSLLRGKFNEQFF.

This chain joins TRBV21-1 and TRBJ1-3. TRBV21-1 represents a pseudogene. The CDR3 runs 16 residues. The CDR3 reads CASRGRREPNGNTIYF. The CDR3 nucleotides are TGTGCCAGCAGGGGTCGGAGGGAGCCTAACGGAAACACCATATATTTT.